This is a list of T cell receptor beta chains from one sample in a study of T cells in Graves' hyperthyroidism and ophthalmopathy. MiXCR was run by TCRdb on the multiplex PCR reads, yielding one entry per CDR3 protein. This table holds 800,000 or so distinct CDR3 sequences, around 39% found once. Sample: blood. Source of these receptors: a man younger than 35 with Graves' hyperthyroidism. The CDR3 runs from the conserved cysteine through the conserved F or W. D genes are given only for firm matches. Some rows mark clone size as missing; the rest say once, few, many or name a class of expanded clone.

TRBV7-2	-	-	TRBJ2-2	CASSRGAGPNTGELFF	TGTGCCAGCAGCCGAGGAGCGGGCCCGAACACCGGGGAGCTGTTTTTT
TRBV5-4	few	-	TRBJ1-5	CASSFIRPGNRNQPQHF	TGTGCCAGCAGCTTCATTCGACCGGGGAACCGCAATCAGCCCCAGCATTTT
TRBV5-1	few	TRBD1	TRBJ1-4	CASSSGTASEKLFF	TGCGCCAGCAGCTCCGGGACAGCCTCTGAAAAACTGTTTTTT
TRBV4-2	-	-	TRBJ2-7	CASSQDIRNEQYF	TGTGCCAGCAGCCAAGATATCAGGAACGAGCAGTACTTC
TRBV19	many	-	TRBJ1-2	CASSTIRAEDYGYTF	TGTGCCAGTAGTACCATAAGGGCAGAAGACTATGGCTACACCTTC
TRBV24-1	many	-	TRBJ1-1	CATRAIREPAFF	TGTGCCACCAGGGCTATCAGGGAACCAGCTTTCTTT
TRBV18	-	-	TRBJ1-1	CASSPGFTEAFF	TGTGCCAGCTCACCAGGGTTTACTGAAGCTTTCTTT
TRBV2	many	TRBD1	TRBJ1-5	CATQGTGFNQPQHF	TGTGCCACCCAAGGGACAGGGTTTAATCAGCCCCAGCATTTT
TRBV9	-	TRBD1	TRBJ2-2	CASSLLDRVPVELFF	TGTGCCAGCAGCCTTCTCGACAGGGTGCCTGTGGAGCTGTTTTTT
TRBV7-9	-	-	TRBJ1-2	CASSPTRGGRGYTF	TGTGCCAGCAGCCCCACAAGGGGGGGGCGAGGCTACACCTTC
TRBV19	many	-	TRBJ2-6	CASSTTFSGANVLTF	TGTGCCAGTAGTACTACCTTTTCTGGGGCCAACGTCCTGACTTTC
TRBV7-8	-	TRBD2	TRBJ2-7	CASSSLTQGLATYEQYF	TGTGCCAGCAGCTCCTTAACACAGGGACTAGCGACGTACGAGCAGTACTTC
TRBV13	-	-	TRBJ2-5	CASSLAQNF	TGTGCCAGCAGCTTAGCTCAGAACTTC
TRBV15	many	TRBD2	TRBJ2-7	CATSRAGTNYEQYF	TGTGCCACCAGCAGAGCAGGGACTAACTACGAGCAGTACTTC
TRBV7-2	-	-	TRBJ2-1	CASSLGSERFRFF	TGTGCCAGCAGCTTAGGAAGCGAGAGGTTTCGGTTCTTC
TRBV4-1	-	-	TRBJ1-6	CASSQASNNSPLHF	TGCGCCAGCAGCCAGGCCAGTAATAATTCACCCCTCCACTTT
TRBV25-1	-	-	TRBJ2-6	CASSEDTTGANVLTF	TGTGCCAGCAGTGAAGACACCACTGGGGCCAACGTCCTGACTTTC
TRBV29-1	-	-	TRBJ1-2	CSHPTEQLGHGYTF	TGCAGCCATCCTACGGAGCAATTGGGTCATGGCTACACCTTC
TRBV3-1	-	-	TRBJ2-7	CASSQDPGGIGTYEQYF	TGTGCCAGCAGCCAAGATCCTGGCGGGATAGGAACCTACGAGCAGTACTTC
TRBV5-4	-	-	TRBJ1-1	CASSFAGKAFF	TGTGCCAGCAGCTTCGCAGGAAAAGCTTTCTTT
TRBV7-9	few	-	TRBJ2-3	CATHALYGDTQYF	TGTGCCACCCACGCTTTGTACGGAGATACGCAGTATTTT
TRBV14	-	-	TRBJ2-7	CASSQDRDTFYEQYF	TGTGCCAGCAGCCAAGATCGAGACACATTCTACGAGCAGTACTTC
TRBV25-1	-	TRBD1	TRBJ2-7	CASSPRGQGEVTYEQYF	TGTGCCAGCAGTCCCCGTGGACAGGGGGAGGTTACCTACGAGCAGTACTTC
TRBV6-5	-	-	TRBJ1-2	CAGLRNYGYTF	TGTGCCGGCCTTAGGAACTATGGCTACACCTTC